One T cell receptor beta chain is described in this entry. Its specificity is not known. TCRdb ran MiXCR on the reads and lists one entry per CDR3 protein. The table has around 250,000 distinct CDR3 sequences, over 15% seen once. This sample was taken from a study of T cell repertoires in cytomegalovirus infection. Points from the study as a whole: In two of eight donors, the top clonotype was HLA-C-restricted CMV-specific.

The clonotype was recovered from a human donor in good health (CMV status not recorded). Some clones in this sample may be carry-over from other donors' samples. The sequencing sample was made of CD8+ T cells from PBMCs.

CDR3 nucleotide sequence: TGTGCCAGCAGTGTACCCGAAAAACTGTTTTTT. Translated, it gives CASSVPEKLFF. The chain couples TRBV2 to TRBJ1-4; D remains unclear. Looked up from germline, CDR1 is SNHLY and CDR2 is FYNNEI. The CDR3 spans 11 residues. V lost 4 bases and J 8 bases, leaving 5 bases between the germline ends.